The present TCR beta chain was sequenced within a study of blood T cell repertoires in COVID-19. J gave up 4 bases and V 2 bases, and 4 bases lay outside the gene matches. The V gene's germline CDR1 is LNHDA and CDR2 SQIVND (reference sequence). The CDR3 totals 14 residues. Sequencing was performed with immunoSEQ multiplex PCR; in TCRdb, only in-frame clones are kept and a portion is missing. The sample consists of approximately 290,000 clones, 90% of them appearing once. Sequenced input: PBMCs or T cells enriched from blood (not recorded which). The receptor comes from a woman in her late teens or twenties with acute COVID-19. V and J are TRBV19 and TRBJ1-2, with 7 bases fitting TRBD1. The CDR3 sequence: CASSIYDRAYGYTF. CDR3 DNA sequence: TGTGCCAGTAGTATATATGACAGGGCCTATGGCTACACCTTC. Using reference TRBV19 and TRBJ1-2 for the parts outside the CDR3, the full variable domain is DGGITQSPKYLFRKEGQNVTLSCEQNLNHDAMYWYRQDPGQGLRLIYYSQIVNDFQKGDIAEGYSVSREKKESFPLTVTSAQKNPTAFYLCASSIYDRAYGYTFGSGTRLTVV.